This TCR beta chain was identified during a study of blood T cell repertoires in COVID-19 (dated by TCRdb to about 2020). In the study overall: Samples covering the acute and convalescent phases of COVID-19 were provided by collaborators in the United States, Italy and Spain. The prospective study material was composed of cDNA or gDNA derived from T cells, B-cell-depleted T cells, or PBMCs. The dataset comprised deeply sampled blood TCRbeta repertoires from subjects exposed to, actively infected with, or recovered from COVID-19. A freely available public database, intended as a resource for researchers studying the immune response to SARS-CoV-2, is where the repertoires were released. The samples were drawn from the first 160 participants of the ongoing ImmuneRACE study and from over a thousand subjects provided by 6 global collaborators. The sample metadata nearly always contained a de-identified subject ID, COVID-19 status, age in years and sex. Where available, HLA class I and class II types were taken from metadata supplied by the sample provider and were not determined by assay-based typing.

One collaborating source in Seattle enrolled patients while the patients were actively infected and followed the patients over time throughout the course of disease. Each collaborating institution followed its own protocols to collect whole blood in K2EDTA tubes. For TCRbeta analysis, collaborators shipped samples in one of three forms: frozen whole blood, isolated PBMCs, or DNA extracted from either of those sample types. As concerns this clone: Its antigen remains undetermined. Within one base of it there is no much larger clone, and no base qualities were kept.

TCRbeta CDR3 regions were amplified from genomic DNA by means of the immunoSEQ Assay, a bias-controlled multiplex PCR. Under the source paper's analysis protocol: Nucleated cell counts per sample were estimated from amplification of reference gene primers within the assay. To quantify the absolute abundance of each unique TCRbeta CDR3 rearrangement, sequence reads were collapsed and filtered. For each sample, productive Simpson clonality was calculated as the square root of Simpson's diversity index over productive rearrangements. TCRdb stores this immuneACCESS table with in-frame sequences only. Part of the clones is absent; in the studies checked, under half of the shortfall reflects unresolved V genes, and no reason is known for the rest. The D gene and trimming were derived from the DNA, and the V and J assignments and clone size from that table. The sample table records over 60,000 clones; 80% to 95% of these occur just once. The ten largest account for approximately 0.57% of the sample.

The paper's findings and limits, for the study overall: The amount of clinical and demographic metadata varied by source and participant and was provided uncurated.

CDR1 MNHEY and CDR2 SVGAGI are derived from the germline V gene. The V and J ends are trimmed by 10 bases and 6 bases, leaving 22 bases between them. From the cysteine up to the phenylalanine, the CDR3 has a length of 15 residues. Only CDR3 DNA is held: 45 bases, read in frame from base 1. Sequenced: peripheral blood. The rearrangement combines TRBV6-5 with TRBJ2-1; too little of a D gene remains to name it. This receptor was identified in a man between 50 and 59 years old with COVID-19, enrolled during active disease. The DNA sequence is TGTGCCAACTCCGTGACTTTAGTTCCGATCAATGAGCAGTTCTTC. It translates as CANSVTLVPINEQFF.